Presented here are 18 T cell receptor beta chains from one specimen sequenced in a study of T cells in Graves' hyperthyroidism and ophthalmopathy. RNA transcripts yielded amplified TCR beta CDR3 regions. Using the HTBI primer set, a first-round RT-PCR was run on the TCR CDR3. Via MiXCR, TCRdb re-called the multiplex PCR reads, giving one row per CDR3 protein. The sample includes about 210,000 distinct CDR3 sequences, around 17% of them seen just once. Sequencing was done on a sample of blood. The receptors stem from a man between 40 and 49 years old with Graves' hyperthyroidism.

This clonotype was found many times. The chain links TRBV7-3 to TRBJ2-2; D may be TRBD2 (6 bases). Germline V CDR1 and CDR2: SGHTA, FQGTGA. Trimming removed 5 bases at V and 4 bases at J, with 11 bases between. This CDR3 spans 14 amino acids. As DNA, the CDR3 is TGTGCCAGCAGCCCGGCCGGGGGCACCGGGGAGCTGTTTTTT. Amino acids: CASSPAGGTGELFF.

This clonotype was counted many times. The rearrangement joins TRBV3-1 to TRBJ1-2; D is uncertain. The CDR3 runs 12 residues. Germline CDR1 is LGHDT and CDR2 is YNNKEL (reference sequence). The germline V and J ends were trimmed by 1 base and 1 base, with 1 base remaining between them. Here the CDR3 DNA reads TGTGCCAGCAGCCAAGTTAACTATGGCTACACCTTC. Protein product: CASSQVNYGYTF.

This clonotype was counted ten times or more. V and J are TRBV5-1 and TRBJ2-7, with D maybe TRBD1 (6 bases). V gave up 2 bases and J gave up 2 bases, with 11 bases separating them. There are 14 residues in the CDR3. Looked up from germline, CDR1 is SGHRS and CDR2 is YFSETQ. DNA for the CDR3: TGCGCCAGCAGCTTACAGGGATCCGCCTACGAGCAGTACTTC. It specifies CASSLQGSAYEQYF.

This clonotype was counted only a few times. DNA of the CDR3: TGTGCCAGTACCCGCGGACAGGAGACCTCGAACACCGGGGAGCTGTTTTTT. Translation gives CASTRGQETSNTGELFF. The chain recombines TRBV19 with TRBJ2-2, with 7 bases identical to TRBD1. V shed 7 bases and J 0 bases; nucleotides not matched to a gene: 11. CDR3 size: 17 residues. Germline lookup yields CDR1 LNHDA and CDR2 SQIVND (reference sequence).

This clonotype has at least ten counts. The J gene is TRBJ2-1, the V gene TRBV3-1, with 12 bases matching TRBD2. Germline lookup yields CDR1 LGHDT and CDR2 YNNKEL (reference sequence). CDR3 size: 17 residues. The junction had 4 bases not matched to a gene; V was cut back by 4 bases and J by 0 bases. The DNA for the CDR3 is TGTGCCAGCAGCCCGAGACTAGCGGGGGACTCCTACAATGAGCAGTTCTTC. Translated, it gives CASSPRLAGDSYNEQFF.

This clonotype has at least ten counts. The chain combines TRBV2 with TRBJ1-1; D gene unclear. Germline V gene lookup returns CDR1 SNHLY and CDR2 FYNNEI. The length of the CDR3 is 15 residues. Deletions cut 3 bases from V and 4 bases from J, with 15 bases between. Here the CDR3 DNA reads TGTGCCAGCAGTGACCCCGGAGAGAGGGCCACTGAAGCTTTCTTT. This encodes CASSDPGERATEAFF.

V is TRBV6-2 or TRBV6-3 and J is TRBJ2-3; D gene ambiguous. The CDR3 is 15 residues long. Germline V lookup: CDR1 MNHEY, CDR2 SVGEGT. The V and J ends lost 6 bases and 0 bases respectively, with 13 bases between them. DNA for the CDR3: TGTGCCAGCAGGCAGCAAGCACCTAGCACAGATACGCAGTATTTT. Protein product: CASRQQAPSTDTQYF.

There are many counts of this clonotype. J is TRBJ2-2 and V is TRBV29-1; the match to TRBD1 covers 9 bases. This CDR3 comprises 14 residues. Germline CDR1 reads SQVTM; CDR2 reads ANQGSEA. V was pared by 6 bases and J by 4 bases, with 6 bases of the junction left unmatched. The CDR3 spells CSVDGTGITGELFF. The CDR3 DNA is TGCAGCGTCGATGGGACAGGGATCACCGGGGAGCTGTTTTTT.

This clonotype has only a few counts. The chain carries TRBV7-9 and TRBJ2-5; TRBD1 agrees at 7 bases. The CDR3 runs to 14 residues. The trim removed 3 bases at V and 5 bases at J, leaving 6 bases unmatched. Germline loops: CDR1 SEHNR, CDR2 FQNEAQ (reference sequence). CDR3 in DNA: TGTGCCAGCAGCTTTGGGACACAGGGGGAGACCCAGTACTTC. Its protein product is CASSFGTQGETQYF.

This clonotype showed up just a few times. The V gene is TRBV5-6, the J gene TRBJ2-1; maybe TRBD2 (5 bases). V lost 5 bases to trimming and J lost 6 bases, with 18 bases between them. There are 15 residues in the CDR3. Germline CDR1 SGHDT, CDR2 YYEEEE. This CDR3 reads CASRAVAFEGNEQFF. For the CDR3, the DNA is TGTGCCAGCAGGGCGGTGGCTTTCGAGGGCAATGAGCAGTTCTTC.

A remark on this clonotype: The junction shows a germline mismatch at one end, possibly a read error. The genes are TRBV7-9 and TRBJ2-2; TRBD1 matches 9 bases. The CDR3 length is 19 residues. Germline V gene sequence: CDR1 SEHNR, CDR2 FQNEAQ (reference sequence). The CDR3 nucleotides are TGTGTCAGCAGCTTTTCGAGGACAGGGGAAATGAAGAACACCGGGGAGCTGTTTTTT. Amino acid sequence: CVSSFSRTGEMKNTGELFF.

This clonotype was recorded many times. The rearrangement joins TRBV27 to TRBJ2-6; D call uncertain. CDR3 length: 13 residues. In germline, CDR1 is MNHEY, CDR2 SMNVEV (reference sequence). Trimming removed 9 bases at V and 4 bases at J, with 10 bases between. The CDR3 spells CASTSSGANVLTF. The CDR3 coding sequence is TGTGCCAGTACTTCGTCCGGGGCCAACGTCCTGACTTTC.

This clonotype was observed a single time. One end of the junction is discordant with germline, which a read error may explain. V and J are TRBV12-3 or TRBV12-4 and TRBJ2-3, with a weak D call TRBD1 (6 bases). The CDR3 length is 12 residues. In nucleotides, the CDR3 is TGTGCCAGCAGTCGACGGACAGATACGCGGTATTTT. Its translation is CASSRRTDTRYF.

Ten or more counts support this clonotype. This rearrangement joins TRBV28 to TRBJ1-2; D is unresolved. Germline CDR1 and CDR2: MDHEN and SYDVKM. The CDR3 consists of 15 residues. V dropped 4 bases and J dropped 2 bases, with 14 bases sitting between them. CDR3 sequence: CASSSGPRINYGYTF. The CDR3 bases are TGTGCCAGCAGTTCGGGTCCTCGAATCAACTATGGCTACACCTTC.

A few counts support this clonotype. As DNA, the CDR3 is TGTGCCAGCAGTAAGAGAAAGGACGGCTCTGGAAACACCATATATTTT. This codes for CASSKRKDGSGNTIYF. The rearrangement links TRBV6-1 to TRBJ1-3; D not certain. V lost 5 bases to trimming and J lost 0 bases, with 14 bases between them. Germline values: CDR1 MNHNS, CDR2 SASEGT. The CDR3 totals 16 residues.

This clonotype showed up just a few times. The chain combines TRBV7-2 with TRBJ2-1, with 10 bases matching TRBD2. V shed 4 bases and J 8 bases; nucleotides not matched to a gene: 11. Germline lookup yields CDR1 SGHTA and CDR2 FQGNSA. The length of the CDR3 is 16 residues. CDR3 nucleotide sequence: TGTGCCAGCAGCTACCCACTAGCGGGATATTCATATGAGCAGTTCTTC. This gives the protein CASSYPLAGYSYEQFF. Looking up the rest from reference TRBV7-2 and TRBJ2-1 gives the full variable domain: GAGVSQSPSNKVTEKGKDVELRCDPISGHTALYWYRQSLGQGLEFLIYFQGNSAPDKSGLPSDRFSAERTGGSVSTLTIQRTQQEDSAVYLCASSYPLAGYSYEQFFGPGTRLTVL.

The chain couples TRBV7-3 to TRBJ2-3; 8 bases line up with TRBD2. The CDR3 spans 13 residues. V lost 8 bases and J lost 6; bases outside the gene matches: 7. Germline assignment: CDR1 SGHTA and CDR2 FQGTGA. The CDR3 reads CASSPGGHDTQYF. DNA for the CDR3: TGTGCCAGCTCCCCGGGGGGGCATGATACGCAGTATTTT.

This clonotype was recorded at least ten times. This chain connects TRBV6-1 to TRBJ1-2; no definite D call. The CDR3 runs 13 residues. Germline CDR1 is MNHNS and CDR2 is SASEGT. The V and J ends lost 4 bases and 5 bases respectively, with 11 bases between them. CDR3 sequence (DNA): TGTGCCAGCAGTGTTAATGATGGGTATGGCTACACCTTC. This translates into CASSVNDGYGYTF.